This paragraph covers one TCR beta chain sequence. Its antigen is not identified. Data came from immunoSEQ multiplex PCR; TCRdb stores just in-frame clones and leaves some out. The sample holds approximately 100,000 clones, about 86% seen once. The sample originates from a study of T cell responses to AZD1222 COVID-19 vaccine. In the study overall: Second-dose intervals of approximately 4 or approximately 12 weeks were pooled. Study-wide findings and caveats: Baseline serology detected seropositivity in only 6 or 7 AZD1222 recipients. Donor demographics were predominantly white British with a female majority; clonal diversity may be underestimated.

The CDR3 has 16 amino acids. Germline CDR1 is LGHNA and CDR2 is YNFKEQ. Trimming removed 4 bases from V and 2 bases from J; junction bases left unmatched: 8. The sample in question was peripheral blood, obtained on day 0 of AZD1222 vaccination. The receptor was derived from an adult in good health. This sequence joins TRBV4-2 and TRBJ2-7; 10 positions match TRBD1. CDR3 sequence reads: CASSLSSGTGAYEQYF. CDR3 nucleotides: TGTGCCAGCAGCCTAAGCTCCGGGACAGGGGCCTACGAGCAGTACTTC.